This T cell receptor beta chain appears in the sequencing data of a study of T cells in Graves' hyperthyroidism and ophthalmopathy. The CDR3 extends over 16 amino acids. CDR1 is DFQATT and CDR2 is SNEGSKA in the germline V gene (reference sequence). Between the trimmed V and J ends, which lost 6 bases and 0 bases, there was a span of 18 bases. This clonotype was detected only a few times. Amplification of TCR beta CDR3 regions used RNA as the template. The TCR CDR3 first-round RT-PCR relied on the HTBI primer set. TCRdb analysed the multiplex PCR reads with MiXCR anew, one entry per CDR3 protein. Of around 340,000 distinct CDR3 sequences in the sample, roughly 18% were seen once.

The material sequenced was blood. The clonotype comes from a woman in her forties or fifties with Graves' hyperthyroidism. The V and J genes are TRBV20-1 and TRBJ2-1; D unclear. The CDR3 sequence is CSATWGRPSSYNEQFF. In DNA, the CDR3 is TGCAGTGCAACCTGGGGTCGGCCTAGCTCCTACAATGAGCAGTTCTTC.